One and the same sample provided the 3 T cell receptor beta chains below, sequenced in a study of cytomegalovirus exposure and HLA in healthy donors. With 60 Vbeta and 13 Jbeta primers, the PCR was carried out. The repertoire was sequenced with immunoSEQ multiplex PCR; TCRdb's copy has only in-frame clones and lacks some. Here the sample spans fewer than 200,000 clones, 80% to 90% being singletons. Input material: PBMCs. The receptors originated from a woman aged 18-30 years in good health and CMV-seronegative.

The chain employs TRBV19 and TRBJ2-6, with 8 bases identical to TRBD1. Trimming at V came to 0 bases and at J to 2 bases, leaving 0 bases not matched to a gene. This CDR3 comprises 16 residues. The germline V gene has CDR1 LNHDA and CDR2 SQIVND (reference sequence). CDR3 DNA sequence: TGTGCCAGTAGTATAGACAGGGGGCCTGGGGCCAACGTCCTGACTTTC. Translated, it gives CASSIDRGPGANVLTF.

V usage is TRBV25-1 and J usage is TRBJ2-3, with 10 nucleotides matching TRBD2. Per germline, CDR1 MGHDK and CDR2 SYGVNS. V gave up 3 bases and J gave up 4 bases; unmatched junction bases: 7. This CDR3 region has 16 residues. Here the CDR3 reads CASSEGSSGRPDTQYF. The CDR3 DNA reads TGTGCCAGCAGTGAGGGCTCTAGCGGGAGACCAGATACGCAGTATTTT.

The chain is built from TRBV4-1 and TRBJ2-5, with 8 bases lining up with TRBD2. Germline CDR1 reads MGHRA; CDR2 reads YSYEKL. V was pared by 3 bases and J by 3 bases, with 9 bases of the junction left unmatched. CDR3 length: 16 residues. The CDR3, as DNA: TGCGCCAGCAGCCATGGTCCAGCGGGGGATAAAGAGACCCAGTACTTC. Protein: CASSHGPAGDKETQYF.